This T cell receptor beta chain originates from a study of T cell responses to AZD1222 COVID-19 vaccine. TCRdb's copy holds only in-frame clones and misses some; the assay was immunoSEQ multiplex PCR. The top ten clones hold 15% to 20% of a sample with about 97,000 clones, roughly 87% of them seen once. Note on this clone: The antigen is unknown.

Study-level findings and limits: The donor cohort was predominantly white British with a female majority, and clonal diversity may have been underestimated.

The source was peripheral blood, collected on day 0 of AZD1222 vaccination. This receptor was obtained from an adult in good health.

The CDR3 DNA reads as TGTGCCAGCAGCTTATCCGCAGGAGAGCAGTTCTTC. Amino acids: CASSLSAGEQFF. The genes are TRBV7-8 and TRBJ2-1; D remains ambiguous. The V gene lost 2 bases and the J gene lost 10 bases, with 9 bases spanning the gap. The CDR3 extends over 12 amino acids. Germline-derived CDR1 and CDR2 are SGHVS and FQNEAQ.